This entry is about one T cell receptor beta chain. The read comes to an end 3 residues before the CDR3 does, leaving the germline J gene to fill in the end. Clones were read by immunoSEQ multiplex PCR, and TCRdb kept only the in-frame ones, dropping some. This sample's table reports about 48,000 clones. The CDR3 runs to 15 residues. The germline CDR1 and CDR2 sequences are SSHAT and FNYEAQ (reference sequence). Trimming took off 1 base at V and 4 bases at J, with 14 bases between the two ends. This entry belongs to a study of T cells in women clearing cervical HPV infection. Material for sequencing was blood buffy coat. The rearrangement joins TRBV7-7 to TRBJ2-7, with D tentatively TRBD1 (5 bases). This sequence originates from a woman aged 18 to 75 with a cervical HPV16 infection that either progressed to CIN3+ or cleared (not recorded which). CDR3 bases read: TGTGCCAGCAGCTTAGTGACAGCCGGTAAATACGAG. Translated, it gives CASSLVTAGKYE. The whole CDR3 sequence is CASSLVTAGKYEQYF.